The rows below give T cell receptor beta chains drawn from one sample of a study of blood T cell repertoires in COVID-19. Only in-frame clones appear in the TCRdb table, and some are missing; sequencing was by immunoSEQ multiplex PCR. Among about 180,000 clones listed, more than 70% were seen once. Sample: peripheral blood. The receptors were gathered from a woman older than 75 with active or convalescent COVID-19. Each CDR3 is given with its conserved first and last residue. A D gene is named only where the DNA matches it firmly. Clone sizes are given selectively: once, few, many, or a class where the clone is expanded.

clone_size j_call v_call d_call cdr3_aa cdr3_nt
- TRBJ2-7 TRBV29-1 TRBD2 CSAQRERTYEQYF TGCAGCGCCCAGCGGGAGCGTACTTACGAGCAGTACTTC
- TRBJ2-1 TRBV11-2 - CASSPRLAASYNEQFF TGTGCCAGCAGCCCGCGTTTAGCGGCCTCCTACAATGAGCAGTTCTTC
- TRBJ1-1 TRBV10-3 TRBD1 CAIGGRGDTEAFF TGTGCCATCGGGGGCAGGGGGGACACTGAAGCTTTCTTT
- TRBJ1-2 TRBV5-6 TRBD1 CASSARQGSLYGYTF TGTGCCAGCAGCGCCCGACAGGGTAGCCTCTATGGCTACACCTTC
- TRBJ2-1 TRBV4-2 - CASSHGAKNEQFF TGTGCCAGCAGCCATGGGGCTAAAAATGAGCAGTTCTTC
- TRBJ1-4 TRBV7-9 - CASSSTGGGNEKLFF TGTGCCAGCAGCTCCACGGGGGGAGGGAATGAAAAACTGTTTTTT
- TRBJ1-2 TRBV18 - CASSAIRDTRRGGANYGYTF TGTGCCAGCTCAGCTATCCGGGATACTCGGAGAGGGGGAGCTAACTATGGCTACACCTTC
- TRBJ1-2 TRBV4-1 - CASSHPLDRRVGYTF TGCGCCAGCAGCCACCCGTTGGACAGAAGGGTCGGCTACACCTTC
- TRBJ1-2 TRBV6-5 - CASRPDRFSGYTF TGTGCCAGCAGACCTGACAGGTTCAGTGGCTACACCTTC
few TRBJ2-1 TRBV11-2 TRBD2 CASSPPESSGKGDEQFF TGTGCCAGCAGTCCACCCGAATCTAGCGGGAAGGGGGATGAGCAGTTCTTC
- TRBJ1-6 TRBV7-3 - CASSSNSNSPLHF TGTGCCAGCAGCTCGAACAGCAATTCACCCCTCCACTTT